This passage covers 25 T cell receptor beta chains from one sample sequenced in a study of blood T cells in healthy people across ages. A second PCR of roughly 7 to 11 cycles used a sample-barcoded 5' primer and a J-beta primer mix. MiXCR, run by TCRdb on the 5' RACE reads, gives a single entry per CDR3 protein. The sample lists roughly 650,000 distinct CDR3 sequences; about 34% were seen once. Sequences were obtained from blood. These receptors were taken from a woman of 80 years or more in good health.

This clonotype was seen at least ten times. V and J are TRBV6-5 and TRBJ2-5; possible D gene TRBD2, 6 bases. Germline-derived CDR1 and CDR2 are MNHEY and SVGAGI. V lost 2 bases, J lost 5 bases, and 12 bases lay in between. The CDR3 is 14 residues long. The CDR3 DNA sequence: TGTGCCAGCAGTTACCTAGCGAAAAGGGAGACCCAGTACTTC. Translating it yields CASSYLAKRETQYF.

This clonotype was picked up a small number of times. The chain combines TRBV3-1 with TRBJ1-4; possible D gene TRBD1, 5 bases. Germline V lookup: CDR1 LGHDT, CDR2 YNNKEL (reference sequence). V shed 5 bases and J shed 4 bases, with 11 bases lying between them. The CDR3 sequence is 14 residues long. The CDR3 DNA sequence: TGTGCCAGCAGCTCGAGGGGAGTTAATGAAAAACTGTTTTTT. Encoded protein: CASSSRGVNEKLFF.

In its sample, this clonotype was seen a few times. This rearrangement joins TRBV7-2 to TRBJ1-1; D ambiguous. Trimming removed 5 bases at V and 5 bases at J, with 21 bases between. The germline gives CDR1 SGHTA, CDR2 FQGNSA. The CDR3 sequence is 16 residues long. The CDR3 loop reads CASSKISRTGRTEAFF. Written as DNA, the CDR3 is TGTGCCAGCAGCAAAATCTCCCGGACGGGCAGAACTGAAGCTTTCTTT.

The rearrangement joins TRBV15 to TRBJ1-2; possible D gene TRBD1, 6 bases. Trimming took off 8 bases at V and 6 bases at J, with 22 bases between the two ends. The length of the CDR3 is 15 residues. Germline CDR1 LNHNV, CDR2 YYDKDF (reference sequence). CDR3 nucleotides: TGTGCCACCTCGCCGGGGCAGGGGCCCGCAGATGGCTACACCTTC. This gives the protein CATSPGQGPADGYTF.

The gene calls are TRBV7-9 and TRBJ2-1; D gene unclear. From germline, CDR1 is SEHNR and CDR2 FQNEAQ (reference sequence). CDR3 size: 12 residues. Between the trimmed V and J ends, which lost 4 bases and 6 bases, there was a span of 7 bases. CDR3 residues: CASSSTLNEQFF. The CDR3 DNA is TGTGCCAGCAGCTCTACCCTCAATGAGCAGTTCTTC.

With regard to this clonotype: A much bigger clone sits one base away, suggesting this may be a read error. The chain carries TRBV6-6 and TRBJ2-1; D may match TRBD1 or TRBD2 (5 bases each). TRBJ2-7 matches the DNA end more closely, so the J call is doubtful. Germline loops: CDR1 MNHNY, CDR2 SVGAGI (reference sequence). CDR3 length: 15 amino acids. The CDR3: CASSYGGRSYNEQYF. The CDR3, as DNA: TGTGCCAGCAGTTATGGGGGTAGATCCTACAATGAGCAGTACTTC.

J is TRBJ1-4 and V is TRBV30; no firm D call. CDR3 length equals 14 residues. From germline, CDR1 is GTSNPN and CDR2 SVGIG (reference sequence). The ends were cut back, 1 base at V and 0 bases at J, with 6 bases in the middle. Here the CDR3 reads CAWSARATNEKLFF. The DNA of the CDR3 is TGTGCCTGGAGTGCTCGTGCAACTAATGAAAAACTGTTTTTT. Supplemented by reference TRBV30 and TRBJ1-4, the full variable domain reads SQTIHQWPATLVQPVGSPLSLECTVEGTSNPNLYWYRQAAGRGLQLLFYSVGIGQISSEVPQNLSASRPQDRQFILSSKKLLLSDSGFYLCAWSARATNEKLFFGSGTQLSVL.

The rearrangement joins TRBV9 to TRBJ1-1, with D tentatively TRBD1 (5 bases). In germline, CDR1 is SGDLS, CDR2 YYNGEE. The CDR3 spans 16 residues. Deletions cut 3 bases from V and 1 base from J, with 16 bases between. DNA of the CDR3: TGTGCCAGCAGCGCTTTAGATCGGGGCTCGAACACTGAAGCTTTCTTT. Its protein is CASSALDRGSNTEAFF.

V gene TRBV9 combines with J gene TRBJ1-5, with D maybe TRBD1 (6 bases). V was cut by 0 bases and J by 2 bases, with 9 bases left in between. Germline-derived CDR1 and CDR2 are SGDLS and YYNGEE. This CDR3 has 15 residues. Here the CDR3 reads CASSVEQGGNQPQHF. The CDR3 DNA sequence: TGTGCCAGCAGCGTAGAACAGGGTGGCAATCAGCCCCAGCATTTT.

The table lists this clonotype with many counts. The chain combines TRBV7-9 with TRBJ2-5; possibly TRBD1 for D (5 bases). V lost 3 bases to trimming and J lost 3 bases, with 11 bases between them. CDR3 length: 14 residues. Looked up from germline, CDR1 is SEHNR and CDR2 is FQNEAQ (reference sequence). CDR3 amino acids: CASSFSRREETQYF. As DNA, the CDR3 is TGTGCCAGCAGCTTTTCCCGCAGGGAAGAGACCCAGTACTTC.

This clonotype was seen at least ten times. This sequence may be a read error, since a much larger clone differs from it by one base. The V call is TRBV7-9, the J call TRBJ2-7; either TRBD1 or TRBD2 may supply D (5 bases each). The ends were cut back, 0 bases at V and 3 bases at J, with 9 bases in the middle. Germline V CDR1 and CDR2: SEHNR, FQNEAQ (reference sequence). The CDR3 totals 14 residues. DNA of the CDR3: TGTGCCAGCAGCTTAGCGGGGGAATGCTACGAGCAGTACTTC. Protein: CASSLAGECYEQYF.

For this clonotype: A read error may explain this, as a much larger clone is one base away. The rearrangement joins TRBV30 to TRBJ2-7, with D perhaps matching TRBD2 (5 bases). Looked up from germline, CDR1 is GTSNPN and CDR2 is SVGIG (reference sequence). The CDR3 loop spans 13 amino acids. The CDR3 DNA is TGTGCCTGGAGTGTAGGCCGACTATACGAGCAGCACTTC. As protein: CAWSVGRLYEQHF.

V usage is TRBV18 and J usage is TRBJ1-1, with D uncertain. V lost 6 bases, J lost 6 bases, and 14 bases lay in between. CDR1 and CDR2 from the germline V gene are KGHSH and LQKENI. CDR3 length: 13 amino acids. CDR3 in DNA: TGTGCCAGCTCCCTGACACCTGGGGCTGAAGCTTTCTTT. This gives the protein CASSLTPGAEAFF.

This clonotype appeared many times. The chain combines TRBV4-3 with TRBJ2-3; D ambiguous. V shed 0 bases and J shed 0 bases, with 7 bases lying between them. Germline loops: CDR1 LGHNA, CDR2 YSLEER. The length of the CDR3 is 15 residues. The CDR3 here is CASSQDESSTDTQYF. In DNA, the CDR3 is TGCGCCAGCAGCCAAGACGAGTCTAGCACAGATACGCAGTATTTT.

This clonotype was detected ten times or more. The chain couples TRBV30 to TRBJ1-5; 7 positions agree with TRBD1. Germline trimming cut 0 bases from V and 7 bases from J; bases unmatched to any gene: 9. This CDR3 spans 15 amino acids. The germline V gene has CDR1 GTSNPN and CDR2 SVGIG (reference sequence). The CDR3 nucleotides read TGTGCCTGGAGTGTGGGCGGGACAGATTACCAGCCCCAGCATTTT. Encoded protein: CAWSVGGTDYQPQHF.

The DNA for the CDR3 is TGCAGTGCTAGAGATATCTCCCTCTCCGCCGGGACAGGGAATGAAAAACTGTTTTTT. Translated: CSARDISLSAGTGNEKLFF. V is TRBV20-1 and J is TRBJ1-4; 9 nucleotides align to TRBD1. The junction had 16 bases not matched to a gene; V was cut back by 0 bases and J by 5 bases. The CDR3 is 19 residues long. The germline V gene encodes CDR1 DFQATT and CDR2 SNEGSKA (reference sequence).

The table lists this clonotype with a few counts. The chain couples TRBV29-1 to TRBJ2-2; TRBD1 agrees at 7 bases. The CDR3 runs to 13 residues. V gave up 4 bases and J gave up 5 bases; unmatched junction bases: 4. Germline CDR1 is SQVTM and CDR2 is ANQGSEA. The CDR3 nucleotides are TGCAGCGTTGGCACAGGGGTGACCGGGGAGCTGTTTTTT. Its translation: CSVGTGVTGELFF.

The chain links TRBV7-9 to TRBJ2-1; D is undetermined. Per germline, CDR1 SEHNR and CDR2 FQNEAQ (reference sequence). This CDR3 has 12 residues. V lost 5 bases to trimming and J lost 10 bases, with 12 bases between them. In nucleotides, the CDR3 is TGTGCCAGCAGCCCCGGGCCCTACGAGCAGTTCTTC. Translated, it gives CASSPGPYEQFF.

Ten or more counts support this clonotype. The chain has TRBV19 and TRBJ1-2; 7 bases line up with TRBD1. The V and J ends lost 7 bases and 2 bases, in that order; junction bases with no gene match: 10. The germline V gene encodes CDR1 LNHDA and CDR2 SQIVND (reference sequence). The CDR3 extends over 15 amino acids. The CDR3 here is CASNQILDRNYGYTF. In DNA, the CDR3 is TGTGCCAGTAATCAGATCCTGGACAGGAACTATGGCTACACCTTC.

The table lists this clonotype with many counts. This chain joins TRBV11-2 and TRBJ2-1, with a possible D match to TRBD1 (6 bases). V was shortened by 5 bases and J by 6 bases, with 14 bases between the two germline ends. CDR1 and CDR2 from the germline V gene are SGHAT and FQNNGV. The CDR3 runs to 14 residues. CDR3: CASSSRGRSNEQFF. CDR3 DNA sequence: TGTGCCAGCAGCAGCAGGGGAAGGAGCAATGAGCAGTTCTTC.

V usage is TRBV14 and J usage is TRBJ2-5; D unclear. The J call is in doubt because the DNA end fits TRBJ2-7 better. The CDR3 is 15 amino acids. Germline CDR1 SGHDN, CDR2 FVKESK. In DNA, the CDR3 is TGTGCCAGCAGCCAAGACCAGGCAGCCCCAAACGAGCAGTACTTC. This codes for CASSQDQAAPNEQYF.

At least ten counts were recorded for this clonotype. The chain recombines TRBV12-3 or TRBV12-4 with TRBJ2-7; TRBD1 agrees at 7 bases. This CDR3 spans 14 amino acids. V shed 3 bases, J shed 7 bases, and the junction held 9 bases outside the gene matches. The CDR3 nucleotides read TGTGCCAGCAGTTTTATCCGCCAGGGGGAAGAGCAGTACTTC. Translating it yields CASSFIRQGEEQYF.

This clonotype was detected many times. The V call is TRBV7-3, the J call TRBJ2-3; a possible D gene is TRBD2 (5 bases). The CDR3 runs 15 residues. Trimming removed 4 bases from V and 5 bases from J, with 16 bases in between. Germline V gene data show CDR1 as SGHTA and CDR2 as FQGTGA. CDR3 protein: CASSSSASGKDTQYF. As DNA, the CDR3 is TGTGCCAGCAGCTCCTCCGCGAGCGGAAAAGATACGCAGTATTTT.

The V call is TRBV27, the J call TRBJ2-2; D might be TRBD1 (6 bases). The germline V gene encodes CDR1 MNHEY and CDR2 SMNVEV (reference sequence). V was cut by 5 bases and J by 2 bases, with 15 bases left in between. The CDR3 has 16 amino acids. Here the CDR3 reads CASSRKGTPNTGELFF. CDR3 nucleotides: TGTGCCAGCAGTAGAAAAGGGACACCAAACACCGGGGAGCTGTTTTTT.

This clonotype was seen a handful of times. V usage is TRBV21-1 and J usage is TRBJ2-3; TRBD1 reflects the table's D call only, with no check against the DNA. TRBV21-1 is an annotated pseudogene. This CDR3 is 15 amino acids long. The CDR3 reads CASSSRMGPTGTQYF. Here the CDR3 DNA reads TGTGCCAGCAGCTCTCGTATGGGGCCGACAGGTACGCAGTATTTT.